The subject of this entry is one TCR beta chain. At least 6.5 million PBMCs were isolated per sample. These data are taken from a study of blood T cells in healthy people across ages. Using a J-beta primer mix together with a sample-barcoded 5' primer, a second PCR was run for roughly 6 to 12 cycles. Every cDNA molecule carried a tag from a template-switch adaptor bearing 12 random nucleotides. Sequencing recovered at least 2.5 million CDR3-containing paired-end reads from each sample. TCRdb fed the 5' RACE reads into MiXCR, producing one record per CDR3 protein. The table has 730,000 or so distinct CDR3 sequences, approximately 40% seen once. Trimming cost V 6 bases and J 2 bases; bases outside gene matches: 6. The germline V gene encodes CDR1 MDHEN and CDR2 SYDVKM. The CDR3 is made up of 15 amino acids.

The chain employs TRBV28 and TRBJ2-3; TRBD1 matches at 9 bases. The sequencing sample was made of blood. The receptor was derived from an elderly man in good health. CDR3 DNA sequence: TGTGCCAGCAGGCCGACAGGGGGGCCCACAGATACGCAGTATTTT. As protein: CASRPTGGPTDTQYF.